This T cell receptor (beta chain) is from a study of identical twins. This clonotype was counted between two and nine times. Its antigen is currently unknown. The CDR3 is 16 residues long. Germline assignment: CDR1 MDHEN and CDR2 SYDVKM. The trim removed 6 bases at V and 7 bases at J, leaving 12 bases unmatched. TCRdb reanalysed the 5' RACE reads using MiXCR and keeps one entry per CDR3 protein. The table lists more than 650,000 distinct CDR3 sequences, 5.5% to 6.5% of them singletons, with roughly 2% in the top ten. Regarding the study as a whole: The authors noted that invariant MAIT and iNKT cells could partly confound zero-insertion analyses.

The chain recombines TRBV28 with TRBJ2-7; 13 bases are a match to TRBD2. Sequences were obtained from naive T cells sorted from blood. The sequence was obtained from a man between 18 and 29 years old in good health. The CDR3 DNA reads TGTGCCAGCAGCCGGGGACTAGCGGGGACGTTGTGGGAGCAGTACTTC. Translating gives CASSRGLAGTLWEQYF.